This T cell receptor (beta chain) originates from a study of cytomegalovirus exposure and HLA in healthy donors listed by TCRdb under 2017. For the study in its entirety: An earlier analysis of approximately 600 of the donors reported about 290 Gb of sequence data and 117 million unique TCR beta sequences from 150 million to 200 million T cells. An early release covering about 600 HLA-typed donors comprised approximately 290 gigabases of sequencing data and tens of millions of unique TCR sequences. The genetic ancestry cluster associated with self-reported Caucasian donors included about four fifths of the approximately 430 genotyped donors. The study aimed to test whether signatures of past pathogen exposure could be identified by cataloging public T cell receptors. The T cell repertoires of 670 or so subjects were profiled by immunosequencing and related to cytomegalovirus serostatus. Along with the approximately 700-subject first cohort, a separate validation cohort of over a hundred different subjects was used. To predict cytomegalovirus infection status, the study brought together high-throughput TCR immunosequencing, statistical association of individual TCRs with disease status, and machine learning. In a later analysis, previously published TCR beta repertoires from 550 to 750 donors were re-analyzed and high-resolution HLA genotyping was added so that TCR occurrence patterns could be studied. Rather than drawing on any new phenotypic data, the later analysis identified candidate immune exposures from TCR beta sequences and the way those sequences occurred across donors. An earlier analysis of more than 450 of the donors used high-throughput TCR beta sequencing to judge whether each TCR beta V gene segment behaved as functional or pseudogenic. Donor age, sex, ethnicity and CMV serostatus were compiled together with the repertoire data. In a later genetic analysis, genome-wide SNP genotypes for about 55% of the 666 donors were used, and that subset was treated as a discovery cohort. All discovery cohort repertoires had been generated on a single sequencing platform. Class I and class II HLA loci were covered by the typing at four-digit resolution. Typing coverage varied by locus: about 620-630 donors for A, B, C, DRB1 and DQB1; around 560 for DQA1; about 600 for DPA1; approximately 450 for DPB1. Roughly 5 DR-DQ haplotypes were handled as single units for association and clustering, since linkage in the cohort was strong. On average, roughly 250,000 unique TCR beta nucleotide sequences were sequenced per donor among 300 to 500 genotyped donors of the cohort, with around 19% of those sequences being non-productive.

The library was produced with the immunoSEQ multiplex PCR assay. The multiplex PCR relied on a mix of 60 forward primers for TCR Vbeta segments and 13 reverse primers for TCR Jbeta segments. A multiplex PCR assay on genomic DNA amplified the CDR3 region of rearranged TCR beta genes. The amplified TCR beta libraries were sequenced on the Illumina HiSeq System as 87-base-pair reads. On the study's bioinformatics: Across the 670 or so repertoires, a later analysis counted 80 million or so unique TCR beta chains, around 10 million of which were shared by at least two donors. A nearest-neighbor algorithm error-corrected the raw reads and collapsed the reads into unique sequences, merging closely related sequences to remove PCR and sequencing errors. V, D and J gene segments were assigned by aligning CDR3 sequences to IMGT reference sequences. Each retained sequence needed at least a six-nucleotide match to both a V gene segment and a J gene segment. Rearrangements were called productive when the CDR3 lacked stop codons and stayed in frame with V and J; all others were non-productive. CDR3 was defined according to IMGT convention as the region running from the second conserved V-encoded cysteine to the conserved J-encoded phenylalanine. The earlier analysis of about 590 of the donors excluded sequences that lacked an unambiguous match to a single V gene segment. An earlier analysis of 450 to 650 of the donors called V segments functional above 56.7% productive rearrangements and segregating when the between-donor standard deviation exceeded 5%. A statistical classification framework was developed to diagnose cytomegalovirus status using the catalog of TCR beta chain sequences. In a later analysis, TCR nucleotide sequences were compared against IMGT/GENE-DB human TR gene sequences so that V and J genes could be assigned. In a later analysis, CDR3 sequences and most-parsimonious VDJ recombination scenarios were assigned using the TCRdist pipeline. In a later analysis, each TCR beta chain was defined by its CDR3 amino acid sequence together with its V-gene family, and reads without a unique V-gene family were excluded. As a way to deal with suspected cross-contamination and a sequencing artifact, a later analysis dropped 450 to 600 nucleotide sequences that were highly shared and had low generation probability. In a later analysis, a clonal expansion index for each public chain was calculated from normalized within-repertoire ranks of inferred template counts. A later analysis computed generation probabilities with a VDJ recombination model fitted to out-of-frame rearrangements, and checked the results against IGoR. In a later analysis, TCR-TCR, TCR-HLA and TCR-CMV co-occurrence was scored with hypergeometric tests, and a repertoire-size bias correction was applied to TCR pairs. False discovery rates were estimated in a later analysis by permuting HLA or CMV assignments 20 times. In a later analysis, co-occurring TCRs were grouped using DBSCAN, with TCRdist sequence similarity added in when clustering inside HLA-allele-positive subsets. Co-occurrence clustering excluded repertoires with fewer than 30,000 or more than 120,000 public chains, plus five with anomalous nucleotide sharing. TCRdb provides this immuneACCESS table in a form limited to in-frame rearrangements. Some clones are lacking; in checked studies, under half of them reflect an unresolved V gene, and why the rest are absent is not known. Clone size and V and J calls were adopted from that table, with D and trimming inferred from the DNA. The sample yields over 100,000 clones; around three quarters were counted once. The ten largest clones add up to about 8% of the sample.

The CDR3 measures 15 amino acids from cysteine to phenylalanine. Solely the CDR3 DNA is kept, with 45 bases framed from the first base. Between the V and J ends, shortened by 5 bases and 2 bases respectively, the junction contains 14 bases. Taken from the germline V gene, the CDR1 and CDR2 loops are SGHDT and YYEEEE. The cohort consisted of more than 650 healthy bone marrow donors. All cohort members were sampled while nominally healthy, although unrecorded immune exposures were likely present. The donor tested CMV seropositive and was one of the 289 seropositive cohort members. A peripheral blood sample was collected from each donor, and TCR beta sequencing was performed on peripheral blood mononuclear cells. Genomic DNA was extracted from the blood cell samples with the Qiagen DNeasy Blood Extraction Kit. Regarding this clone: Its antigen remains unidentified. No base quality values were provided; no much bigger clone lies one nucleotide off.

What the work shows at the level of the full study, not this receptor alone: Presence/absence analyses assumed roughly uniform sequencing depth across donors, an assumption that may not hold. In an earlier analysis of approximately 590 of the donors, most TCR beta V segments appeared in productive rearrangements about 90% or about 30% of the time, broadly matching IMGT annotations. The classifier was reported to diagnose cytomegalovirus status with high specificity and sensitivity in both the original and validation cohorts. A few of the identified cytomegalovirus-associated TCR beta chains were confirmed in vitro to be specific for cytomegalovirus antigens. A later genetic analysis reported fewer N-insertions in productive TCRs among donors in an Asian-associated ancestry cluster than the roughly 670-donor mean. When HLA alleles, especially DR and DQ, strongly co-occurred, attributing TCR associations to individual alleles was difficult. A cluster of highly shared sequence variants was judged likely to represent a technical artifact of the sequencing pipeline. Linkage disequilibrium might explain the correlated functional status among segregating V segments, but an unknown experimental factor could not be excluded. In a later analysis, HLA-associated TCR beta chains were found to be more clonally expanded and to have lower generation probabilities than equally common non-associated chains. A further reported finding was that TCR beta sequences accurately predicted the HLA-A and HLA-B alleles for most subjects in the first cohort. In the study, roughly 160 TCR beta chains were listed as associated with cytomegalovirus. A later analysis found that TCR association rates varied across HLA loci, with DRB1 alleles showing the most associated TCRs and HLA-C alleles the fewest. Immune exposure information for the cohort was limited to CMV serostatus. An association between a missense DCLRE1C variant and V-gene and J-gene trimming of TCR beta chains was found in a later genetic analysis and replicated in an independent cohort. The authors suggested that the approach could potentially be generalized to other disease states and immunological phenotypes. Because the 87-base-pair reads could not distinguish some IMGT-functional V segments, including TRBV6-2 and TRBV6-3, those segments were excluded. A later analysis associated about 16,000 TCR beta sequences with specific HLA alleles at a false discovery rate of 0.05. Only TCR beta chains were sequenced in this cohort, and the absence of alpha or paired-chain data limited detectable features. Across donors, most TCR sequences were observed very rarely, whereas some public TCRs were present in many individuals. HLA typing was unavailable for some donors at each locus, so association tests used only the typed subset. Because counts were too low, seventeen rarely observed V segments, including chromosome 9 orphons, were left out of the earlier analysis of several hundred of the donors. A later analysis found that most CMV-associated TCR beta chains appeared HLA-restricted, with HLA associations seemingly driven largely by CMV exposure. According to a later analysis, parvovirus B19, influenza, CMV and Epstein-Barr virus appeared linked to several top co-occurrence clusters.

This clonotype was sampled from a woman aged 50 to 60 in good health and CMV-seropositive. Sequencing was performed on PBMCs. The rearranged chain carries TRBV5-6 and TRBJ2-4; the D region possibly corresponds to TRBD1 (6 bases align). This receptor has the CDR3 CASSRRQGTKNIQYF. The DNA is TGTGCCAGCAGTCGGCGGCAGGGGACCAAAAACATTCAGTACTTC. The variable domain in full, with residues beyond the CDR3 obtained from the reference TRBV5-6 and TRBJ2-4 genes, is DAGVTQSPTHLIKTRGQQVTLRCSPKSGHDTVSWYQQALGQGPQFIFQYYEEEERQRGNFPDRFSGHQFPNYSSELNVNALLLGDSALYLCASSRRQGTKNIQYFGAGTRLSVL.